This T cell receptor (beta chain) was sequenced in a study of brain T cells in children with intractable seizures. This sample's time point: blood from clinic visit 5 months post-surgery; TSC patient then seizure free. Sequencing was limited to surgery cases with top T cell transcript signatures in brain tissue. At least one anti-epileptic drug was given before surgery. As concerns this clone: Its antigen is undetermined. Other nucleotide sequences in the sample specify the same CDR3.

The CDR3 is made up of 12 amino acids. Between the trimmed V and J ends, which lost 7 bases and 4 bases, there was a span of 7 bases. Germline CDR1 reads LNHDA; CDR2 reads SQIVND (reference sequence). Study-level points and caveats: Pre- and post-surgery blood differed in depth, so pre-surgery absences may be undersampling.

The table came from immunoSEQ multiplex PCR; TCRdb's copy has only in-frame clones and leaves some out. The profile covers around 340,000 clones, with approximately 93% appearing a single time and 5% to 7% taken by the ten largest. This material consisted of peripheral blood, taken 4 to 5 months after surgery. This chain uses TRBV19 with TRBJ2-2; perhaps TRBD1 as D (5 bases). This clonotype was obtained from a boy younger than two with tuberous sclerosis and intractable seizures. The CDR3 nucleotides read TGTGCCAGTACCCAGGGCACCGGGGAGCTGTTTTTT. Amino acids: CASTQGTGELFF.